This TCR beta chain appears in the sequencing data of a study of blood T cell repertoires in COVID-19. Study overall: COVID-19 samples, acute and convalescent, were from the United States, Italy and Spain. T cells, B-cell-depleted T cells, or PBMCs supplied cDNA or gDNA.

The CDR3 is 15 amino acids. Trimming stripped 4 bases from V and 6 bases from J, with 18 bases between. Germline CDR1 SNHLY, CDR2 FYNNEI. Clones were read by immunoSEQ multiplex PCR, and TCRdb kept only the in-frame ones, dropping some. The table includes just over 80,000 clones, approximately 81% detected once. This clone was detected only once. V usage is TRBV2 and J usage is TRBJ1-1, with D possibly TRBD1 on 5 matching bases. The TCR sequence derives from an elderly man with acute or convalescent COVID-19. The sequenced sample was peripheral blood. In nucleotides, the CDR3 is TGTGCCAGCAGTGTCCTCGGTCAGGGAAGAGCTGAAGCTTTCTTT. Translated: CASSVLGQGRAEAFF.